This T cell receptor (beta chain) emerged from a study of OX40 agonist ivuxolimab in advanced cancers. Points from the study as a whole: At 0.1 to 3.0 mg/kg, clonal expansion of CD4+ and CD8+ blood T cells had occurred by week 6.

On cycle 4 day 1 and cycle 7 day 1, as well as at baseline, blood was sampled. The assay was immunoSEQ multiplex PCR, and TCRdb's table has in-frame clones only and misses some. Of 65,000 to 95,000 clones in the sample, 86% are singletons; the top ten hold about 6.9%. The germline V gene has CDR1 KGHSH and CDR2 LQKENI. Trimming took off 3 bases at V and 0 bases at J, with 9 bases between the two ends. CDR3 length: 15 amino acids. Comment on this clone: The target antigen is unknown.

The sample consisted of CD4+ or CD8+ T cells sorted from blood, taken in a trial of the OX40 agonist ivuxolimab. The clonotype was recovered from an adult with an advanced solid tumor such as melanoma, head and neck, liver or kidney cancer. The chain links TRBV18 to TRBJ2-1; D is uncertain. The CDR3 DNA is TGTGCCAGCTCACCCCCCTCAGCCTCCTACAATGAGCAGTTCTTC. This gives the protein CASSPPSASYNEQFF.